This T cell receptor beta chain is from a study of shared clonotypes between healthy human individuals. Germline V gene data show CDR1 as MNHEY and CDR2 as SMNVEV (reference sequence). The CDR3 is 14 amino acids. V trimming: 6 bases; J trimming: 1 base; junction bases outside the gene matches: 0. Some clones are missing from TCRdb's copy, which holds only in-frame ones; the method was immunoSEQ multiplex PCR. The table lists around 2.1 million clones, roughly 95% of them singletons. The clonotype was recovered from a man aged 18 to 30 in good health. The V call is TRBV27, the J call TRBJ2-7, with TRBD2 identical over 13 bases. The sample taken for sequencing was naive CD4+ T cells sorted from blood. Stated subset: CD45RA+ positively selected. Here the CDR3 reads CASRLAGGSYEQYF. CDR3 DNA sequence: TGTGCCAGCAGACTAGCGGGAGGGTCCTACGAGCAGTACTTC.